A single sample gave rise to the 16 T cell receptor beta chains below, sequenced in a study of blood T cell repertoires in COVID-19. Sequenced by immunoSEQ multiplex PCR; TCRdb stores in-frame clones only, minus some. The sample yields around 160,000 clones, 87% seen once. The specimen was peripheral blood. The receptors come from a woman in her 70s with COVID-19, enrolled during active disease.

V usage is TRBV19 and J usage is TRBJ1-2; D is perhaps TRBD1 (6 bases). V lost 6 bases to trimming and J lost 0 bases, with 14 bases between them. This CDR3 region has 15 residues. The germline CDR1 and CDR2 sequences are LNHDA and SQIVND (reference sequence). CDR3 sequence (DNA): TGTGCCAGTAGGGGGGCCACAACTTCTAACTATGGCTACACCTTC. It encodes CASRGATTSNYGYTF.

This clone was recorded only once. The CDR3 spells CASSPRREDGYTF. The CDR3 DNA reads TGTGCCAGCTCACCACGCAGGGAAGATGGCTACACCTTC. The V call is TRBV18, the J call TRBJ1-2; possible D gene TRBD1, 5 bases. The germline gives CDR1 KGHSH, CDR2 LQKENI. The V and J ends lost 1 base and 6 bases respectively, with 9 bases between them. This CDR3 has 13 residues.

This chain uses TRBV28 with TRBJ1-4; TRBD1 might be the D (5 bases). The germline CDR1 and CDR2 sequences are MDHEN and SYDVKM. The CDR3 loop spans 15 amino acids. With 3 bases removed from V and 0 bases from J, the gap between germline ends came to 8 bases. CDR3: CASSFGGATNEKLFF. The CDR3 DNA follows: TGTGCCAGCAGTTTCGGGGGTGCAACTAATGAAAAACTGTTTTTT.

The chain employs TRBV7-9 and TRBJ2-5; possible D gene TRBD1, 6 bases. CDR3 length: 15 residues. The germline V gene encodes CDR1 SEHNR and CDR2 FQNEAQ (reference sequence). V shed 5 bases and J shed 5 bases, with 18 bases lying between them. The CDR3 spells CASSHSRPTGETQYF. The CDR3 DNA is TGTGCCAGCAGCCACTCGCGACCCACAGGGGAGACCCAGTACTTC.

J is TRBJ1-1 and V is TRBV7-3; D may be TRBD1 (6 bases). The CDR3 totals 13 residues. Germline V gene lookup returns CDR1 SGHTA and CDR2 FQGTGA. The germline V and J ends were trimmed by 2 bases and 9 bases, with 13 bases remaining between them. CDR3 sequence reads: CASSLGGGDKAFF. DNA of the CDR3: TGTGCCAGCAGCTTAGGGGGAGGGGACAAAGCTTTCTTT.

This clone was detected only once. The chain joins TRBV6-5 to TRBJ1-5; 10 bases fit TRBD1. The trim removed 6 bases at V and 7 bases at J, leaving 3 bases unmatched. The CDR3 runs 13 residues. Germline CDR1 reads MNHEY; CDR2 reads SVGAGI. CDR3 sequence: CASSGTGEQPQHF. CDR3 nucleotide sequence: TGTGCCAGCAGCGGGACAGGGGAGCAGCCCCAGCATTTT.

The V and J genes are TRBV4-1 and TRBJ1-6; no firm D call. V lost 0 bases, J lost 11 bases, and 11 bases lay in between. This CDR3 has 14 amino acids. CDR1 and CDR2 (germline): MGHRA, YSYEKL. The CDR3 bases are TGCGCCAGCAGCCAAGAGGACTCGACGGCACCCCTCCACTTT. Translating it yields CASSQEDSTAPLHF.

In this sample, this clone turned up once. This chain uses TRBV6-1 with TRBJ1-3, with D maybe TRBD1 (5 bases). The V gene's germline CDR1 is MNHNS and CDR2 SASEGT. V lost 3 bases and J lost 0, with 12 bases in between. CDR3 size: 16 residues. CDR3: CASSEWGRRSGNTIYF. The CDR3 DNA reads as TGTGCCAGCAGTGAGTGGGGCCGACGCTCTGGAAACACCATATATTTT.

V gene TRBV2 combines with J gene TRBJ2-6; D perhaps matches TRBD1 (6 bases). Trimming took 8 bases from V and 2 from J, leaving 10 bases between them. The CDR3 sequence is 14 residues long. Germline CDR1 is SNHLY and CDR2 is FYNNEI. In nucleotides, the CDR3 is TGTGCCAGCCGCTGGGACACTGGGGCCAACGTCCTGACTTTC. Amino acid sequence: CASRWDTGANVLTF. The full variable domain, with the rest looked up from reference TRBV2 and TRBJ2-6, is EPEVTQTPSHQVTQMGQEVILRCVPISNHLYFYWYRQILGQKVEFLVSFYNNEISEKSEIFDDQFSVERPDGSNFTLKIRSTKLEDSAMYFCASRWDTGANVLTFGAGSRLTVL.

The CDR3 DNA is TGTGCCAGCAGTTACTTGGGGCCGTTAGAAGGCGTCCAAGATACGCAGTATTTT. This sequence encodes CASSYLGPLEGVQDTQYF. This chain connects TRBV6-2 or TRBV6-3 to TRBJ2-3, with D maybe TRBD1 (5 bases). Germline loops: CDR1 MNHEY, CDR2 SVGEGT. V was pared by 1 base and J by 5 bases, with 22 bases between. The CDR3 spans 18 residues.

The V call is TRBV7-8, the J call TRBJ2-1; D may be TRBD2 (5 bases). The CDR3 is 13 amino acids. Germline V gene lookup returns CDR1 SGHVS and CDR2 FQNEAQ. Between the trimmed V and J ends, which lost 4 bases and 6 bases, there was a span of 10 bases. For the CDR3, the DNA is TGTGCCAGCAGCTGGGGAGTCGTCAATGAGCAGTTCTTC. It is translated as CASSWGVVNEQFF.

The rearrangement joins TRBV18 to TRBJ1-5; 7 bases match TRBD1. The CDR3 runs to 16 residues. The V segment lost 0 bases and the J segment 3 bases; nucleotides outside the gene matches: 5. CDR1 and CDR2 (germline): KGHSH, LQKENI. CDR3 residues: CASSPPGGSSNQPQHF. CDR3 coding DNA: TGTGCCAGCTCACCACCAGGGGGCTCGTCCAATCAGCCCCAGCATTTT.

CDR3 in amino acids: CASSLVAAGELFF. The CDR3 DNA follows: TGTGCCAGCAGCTTAGTGGCGGCCGGGGAGCTGTTTTTT. This chain uses TRBV7-3 with TRBJ2-2, with D unresolved. The CDR3 has 13 amino acids. The V gene's germline CDR1 is SGHTA and CDR2 FQGTGA. The ends were cut back, 2 bases at V and 6 bases at J, with 7 bases in the middle.

This clone has just a few counts. V usage is TRBV28 and J usage is TRBJ1-4; D is ambiguous. CDR1 and CDR2 (germline): MDHEN, SYDVKM. V was trimmed by 8 bases and J by 7 bases, leaving 14 bases between them. The CDR3 length is 13 residues. CDR3: CASQRGRGEKLFF. CDR3 DNA sequence: TGTGCCAGCCAGCGGGGTCGGGGTGAAAAACTGTTTTTT.

This clone was detected a few times. The V call is TRBV19, the J call TRBJ1-2; 8 nucleotides match TRBD1. Germline V gene lookup returns CDR1 LNHDA and CDR2 SQIVND (reference sequence). V trimming: 8 bases; J trimming: 5 bases; junction bases outside the gene matches: 4. This CDR3 spans 12 amino acids. The CDR3 loop is CASRQGTYGYTF. The CDR3 DNA is TGTGCCAGTCGACAGGGGACGTATGGCTACACCTTC.

CDR3 DNA sequence: TGCAGCGTTGTGAGAGGGAACACTGAAGCTTTCTTT. Its translation: CSVVRGNTEAFF. This chain uses TRBV29-1 with TRBJ1-1; D not certain. The V gene's germline CDR1 is SQVTM and CDR2 ANQGSEA. Trimming left V 4 bases short and J 1 base short, with 7 bases between. There are 12 residues in the CDR3.